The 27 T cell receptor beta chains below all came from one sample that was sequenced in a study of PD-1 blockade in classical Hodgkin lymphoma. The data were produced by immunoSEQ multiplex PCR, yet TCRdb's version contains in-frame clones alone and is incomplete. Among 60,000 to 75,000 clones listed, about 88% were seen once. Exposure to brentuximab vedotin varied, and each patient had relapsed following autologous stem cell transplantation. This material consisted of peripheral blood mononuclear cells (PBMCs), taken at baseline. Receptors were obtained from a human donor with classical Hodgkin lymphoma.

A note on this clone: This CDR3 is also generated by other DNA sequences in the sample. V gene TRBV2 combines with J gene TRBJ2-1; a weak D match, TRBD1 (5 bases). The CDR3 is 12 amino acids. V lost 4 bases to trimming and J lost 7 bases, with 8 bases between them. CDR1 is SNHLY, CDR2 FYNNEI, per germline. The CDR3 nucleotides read TGTGCCAGCAGTGTAGGGGTTAATGAGCAGTTCTTC. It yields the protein CASSVGVNEQFF. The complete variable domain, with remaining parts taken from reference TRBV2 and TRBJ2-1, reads EPEVTQTPSHQVTQMGQEVILRCVPISNHLYFYWYRQILGQKVEFLVSFYNNEISEKSEIFDDQFSVERPDGSNFTLKIRSTKLEDSAMYFCASSVGVNEQFFGPGTRLTVL.

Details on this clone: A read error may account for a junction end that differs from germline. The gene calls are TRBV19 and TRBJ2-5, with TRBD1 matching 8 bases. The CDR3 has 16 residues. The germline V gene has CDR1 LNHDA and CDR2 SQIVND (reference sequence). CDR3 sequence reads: CASSLEDRASIETQYF. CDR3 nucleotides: TGTGCCAGTAGTTTAGAGGACAGGGCTTCTATAGAGACCCAGTACTTC.

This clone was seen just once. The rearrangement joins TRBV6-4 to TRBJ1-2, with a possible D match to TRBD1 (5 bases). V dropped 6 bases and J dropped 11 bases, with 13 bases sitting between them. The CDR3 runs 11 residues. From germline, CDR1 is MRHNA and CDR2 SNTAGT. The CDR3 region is CASRGAGTYTF. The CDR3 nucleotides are TGTGCCAGCAGAGGGGCTGGCACTTACACCTTC.

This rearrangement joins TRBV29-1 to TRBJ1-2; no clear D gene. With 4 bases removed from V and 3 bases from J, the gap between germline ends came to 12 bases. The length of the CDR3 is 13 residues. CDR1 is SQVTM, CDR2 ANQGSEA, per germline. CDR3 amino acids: CSVVGGSDYGYTF. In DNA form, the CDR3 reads TGCAGCGTTGTGGGAGGTTCGGACTATGGCTACACCTTC. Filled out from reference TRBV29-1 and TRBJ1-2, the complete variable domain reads SAVISQKPSRDICQRGTSLTIQCQVDSQVTMMFWYRQQPGQSLTLIATANQGSEATYESGFVIDKFPISRPNLTFSTLTVSNMSPEDSSIYLCSVVGGSDYGYTFGSGTRLTVV.

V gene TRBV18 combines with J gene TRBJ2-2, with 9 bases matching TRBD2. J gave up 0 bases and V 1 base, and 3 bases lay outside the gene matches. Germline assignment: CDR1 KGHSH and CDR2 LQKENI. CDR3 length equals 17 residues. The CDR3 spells CASSPRLAGTNTGELFF. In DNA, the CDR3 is TGTGCCAGCTCACCACGGCTAGCGGGAACGAACACCGGGGAGCTGTTTTTT.

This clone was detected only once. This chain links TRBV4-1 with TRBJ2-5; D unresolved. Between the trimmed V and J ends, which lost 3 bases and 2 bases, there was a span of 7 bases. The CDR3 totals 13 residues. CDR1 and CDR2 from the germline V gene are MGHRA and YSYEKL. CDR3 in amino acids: CASSHREQETQYF. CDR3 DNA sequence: TGCGCCAGCAGCCACCGCGAACAAGAGACCCAGTACTTC.

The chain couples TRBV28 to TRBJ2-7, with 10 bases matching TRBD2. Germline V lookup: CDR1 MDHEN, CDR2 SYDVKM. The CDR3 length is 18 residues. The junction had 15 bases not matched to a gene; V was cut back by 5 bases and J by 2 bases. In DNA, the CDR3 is TGTGCCAGCAGTCCAGGACTAGCGGCCGTCGGATGGGCCTACGAGCAGTACTTC. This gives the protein CASSPGLAAVGWAYEQYF.

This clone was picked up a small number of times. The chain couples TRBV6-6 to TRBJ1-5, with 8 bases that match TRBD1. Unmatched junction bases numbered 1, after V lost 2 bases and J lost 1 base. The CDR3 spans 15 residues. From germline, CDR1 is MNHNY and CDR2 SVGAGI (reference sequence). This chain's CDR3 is CASSYRTGSNQPQHF. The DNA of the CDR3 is TGTGCCAGCAGTTACCGGACAGGGAGCAATCAGCCCCAGCATTTT.

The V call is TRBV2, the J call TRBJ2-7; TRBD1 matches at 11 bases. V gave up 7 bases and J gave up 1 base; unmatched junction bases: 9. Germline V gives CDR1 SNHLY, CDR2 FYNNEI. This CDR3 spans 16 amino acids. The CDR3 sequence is CASTRLGTGGSYEQYF. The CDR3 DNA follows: TGTGCCAGCACTCGATTGGGGACAGGGGGATCCTACGAGCAGTACTTC.

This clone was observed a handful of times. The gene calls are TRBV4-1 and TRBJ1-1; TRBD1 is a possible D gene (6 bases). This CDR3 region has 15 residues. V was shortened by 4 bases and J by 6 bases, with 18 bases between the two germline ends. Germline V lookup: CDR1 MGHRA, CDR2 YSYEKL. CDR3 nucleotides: TGCGCCAGCAGCCGTAACAGGGATCTGGTAGCTGAAGCTTTCTTT. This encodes CASSRNRDLVAEAFF.

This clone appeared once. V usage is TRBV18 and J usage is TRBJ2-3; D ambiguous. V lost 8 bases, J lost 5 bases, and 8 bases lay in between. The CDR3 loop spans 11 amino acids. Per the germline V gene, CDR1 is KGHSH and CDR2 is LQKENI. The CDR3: CASLTGDTQYF. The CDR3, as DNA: TGTGCCAGCCTCACCGGAGATACGCAGTATTTT.

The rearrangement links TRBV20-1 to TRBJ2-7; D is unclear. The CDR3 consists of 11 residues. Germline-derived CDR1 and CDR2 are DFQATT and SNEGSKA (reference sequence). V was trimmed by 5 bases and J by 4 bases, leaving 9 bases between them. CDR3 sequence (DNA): TGCAGTGCTTCGGACCTATACGAGCAGTACTTC. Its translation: CSASDLYEQYF.

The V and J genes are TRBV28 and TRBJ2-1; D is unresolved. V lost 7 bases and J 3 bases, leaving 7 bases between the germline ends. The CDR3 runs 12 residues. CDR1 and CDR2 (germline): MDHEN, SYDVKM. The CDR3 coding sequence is TGTGCCAGCAAGACTTTCTACAATGAGCAGTTCTTC. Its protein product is CASKTFYNEQFF. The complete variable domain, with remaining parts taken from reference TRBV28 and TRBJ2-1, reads DVKVTQSSRYLVKRTGEKVFLECVQDMDHENMFWYRQDPGLGLRLIYFSYDVKMKEKGDIPEGYSVSREKKERFSLILESASTNQTSMYLCASKTFYNEQFFGPGTRLTVL.

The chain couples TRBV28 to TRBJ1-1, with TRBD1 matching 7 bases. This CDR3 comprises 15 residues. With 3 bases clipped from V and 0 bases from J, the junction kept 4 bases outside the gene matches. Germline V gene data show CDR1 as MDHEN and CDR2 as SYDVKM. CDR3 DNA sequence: TGTGCCAGCAGTTTGCCAGGACAGGTGAACACTGAAGCTTTCTTT. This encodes CASSLPGQVNTEAFF. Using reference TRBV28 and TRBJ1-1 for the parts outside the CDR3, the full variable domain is DVKVTQSSRYLVKRTGEKVFLECVQDMDHENMFWYRQDPGLGLRLIYFSYDVKMKEKGDIPEGYSVSREKKERFSLILESASTNQTSMYLCASSLPGQVNTEAFFGQGTRLTVV.

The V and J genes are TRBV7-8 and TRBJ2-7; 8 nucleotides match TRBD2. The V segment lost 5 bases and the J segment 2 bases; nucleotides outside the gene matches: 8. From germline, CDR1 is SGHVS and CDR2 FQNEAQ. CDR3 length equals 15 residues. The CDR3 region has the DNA TGTGCCAGCAGCAAATACCTAGCGGGTGCCTACGAGCAGTACTTC. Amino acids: CASSKYLAGAYEQYF.

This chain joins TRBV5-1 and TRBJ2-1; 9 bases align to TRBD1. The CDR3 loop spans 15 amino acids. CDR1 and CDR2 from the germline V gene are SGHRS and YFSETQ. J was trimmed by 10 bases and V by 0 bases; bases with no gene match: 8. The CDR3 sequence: CASSLGDRDLAEQFF. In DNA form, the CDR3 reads TGCGCCAGCAGCTTGGGGGACAGGGATTTGGCGGAGCAGTTCTTC.

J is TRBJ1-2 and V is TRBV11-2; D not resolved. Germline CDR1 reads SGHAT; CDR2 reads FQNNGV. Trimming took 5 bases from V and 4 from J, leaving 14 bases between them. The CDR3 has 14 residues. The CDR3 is CASSPQSASYGYTF. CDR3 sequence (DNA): TGTGCCAGCAGCCCCCAAAGTGCCTCCTATGGCTACACCTTC.

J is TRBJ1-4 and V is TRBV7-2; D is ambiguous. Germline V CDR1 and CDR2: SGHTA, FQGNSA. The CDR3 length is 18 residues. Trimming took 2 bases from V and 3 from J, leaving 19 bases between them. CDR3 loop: CASSLRLVRTGANEKLFF. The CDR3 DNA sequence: TGTGCCAGCAGCTTACGTCTAGTCCGTACGGGAGCTAATGAAAAACTGTTTTTT. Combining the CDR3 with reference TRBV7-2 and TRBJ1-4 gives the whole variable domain GAGVSQSPSNKVTEKGKDVELRCDPISGHTALYWYRQSLGQGLEFLIYFQGNSAPDKSGLPSDRFSAERTGGSVSTLTIQRTQQEDSAVYLCASSLRLVRTGANEKLFFGSGTQLSVL.

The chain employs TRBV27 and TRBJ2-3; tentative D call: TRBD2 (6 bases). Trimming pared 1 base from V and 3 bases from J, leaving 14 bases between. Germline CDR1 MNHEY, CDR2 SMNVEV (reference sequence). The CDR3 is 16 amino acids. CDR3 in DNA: TGTGCCAGCAGTTTATGGGTCGGGACTTGGACAGATACGCAGTATTTT. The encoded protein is CASSLWVGTWTDTQYF.

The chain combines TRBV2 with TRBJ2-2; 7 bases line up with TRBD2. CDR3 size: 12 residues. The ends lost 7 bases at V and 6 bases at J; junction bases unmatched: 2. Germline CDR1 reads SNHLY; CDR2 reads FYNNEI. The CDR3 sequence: CASTGGSGELFF. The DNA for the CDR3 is TGTGCCAGCACCGGGGGGTCCGGGGAGCTGTTTTTT.

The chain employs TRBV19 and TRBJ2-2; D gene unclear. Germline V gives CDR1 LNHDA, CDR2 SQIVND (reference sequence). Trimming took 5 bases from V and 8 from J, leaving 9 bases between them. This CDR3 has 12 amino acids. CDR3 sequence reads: CASSQVRGELFF. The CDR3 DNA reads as TGTGCCAGTAGTCAAGTTAGAGGGGAGCTGTTTTTT.

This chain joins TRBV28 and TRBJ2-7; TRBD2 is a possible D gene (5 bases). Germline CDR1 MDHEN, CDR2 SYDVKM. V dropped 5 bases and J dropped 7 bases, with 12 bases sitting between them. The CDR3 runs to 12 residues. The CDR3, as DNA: TGTGCCAGCAGTACCTACCCGGGGGAGCAGTACTTC. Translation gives CASSTYPGEQYF.

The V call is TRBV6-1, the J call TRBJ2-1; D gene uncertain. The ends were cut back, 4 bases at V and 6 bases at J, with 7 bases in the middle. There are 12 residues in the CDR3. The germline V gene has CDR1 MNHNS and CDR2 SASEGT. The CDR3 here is CASSVPVNEQFF. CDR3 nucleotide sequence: TGTGCCAGCAGTGTGCCAGTCAATGAGCAGTTCTTC.

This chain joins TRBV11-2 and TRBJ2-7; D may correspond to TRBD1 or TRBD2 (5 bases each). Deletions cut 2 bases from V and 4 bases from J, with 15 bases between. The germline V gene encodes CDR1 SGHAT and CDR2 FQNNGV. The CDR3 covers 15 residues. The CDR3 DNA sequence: TGTGCCAGCAGCTTACTACCCGGGGCTTCGTACGAGCAGTACTTC. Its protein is CASSLLPGASYEQYF. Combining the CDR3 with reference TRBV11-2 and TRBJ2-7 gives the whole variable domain EAGVAQSPRYKIIEKRQSVAFWCNPISGHATLYWYQQILGQGPKLLIQFQNNGVVDDSQLPKDRFSAERLKGVDSTLKIQPAKLEDSAVYLCASSLLPGASYEQYFGPGTRLTVT.

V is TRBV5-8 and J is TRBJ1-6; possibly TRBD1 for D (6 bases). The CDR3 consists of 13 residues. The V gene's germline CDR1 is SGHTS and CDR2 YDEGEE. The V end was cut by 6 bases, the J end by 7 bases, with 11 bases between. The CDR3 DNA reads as TGTGCCAGCAACAACCAGGGGAATTCACCCCTCCACTTT. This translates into CASNNQGNSPLHF.

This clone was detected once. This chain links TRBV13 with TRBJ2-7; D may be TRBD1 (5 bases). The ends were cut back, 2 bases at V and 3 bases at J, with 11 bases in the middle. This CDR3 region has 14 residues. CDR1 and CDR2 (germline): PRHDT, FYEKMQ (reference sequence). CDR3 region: CASSLQGSGYEQYF. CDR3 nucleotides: TGTGCCAGCAGCTTACAGGGTTCCGGCTACGAGCAGTACTTC.

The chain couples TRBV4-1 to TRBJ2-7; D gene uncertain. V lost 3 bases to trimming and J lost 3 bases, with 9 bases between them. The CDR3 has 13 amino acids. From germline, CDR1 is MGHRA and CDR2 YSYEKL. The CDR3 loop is CASSHRVDYEQYF. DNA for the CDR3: TGCGCCAGCAGCCATAGAGTAGACTACGAGCAGTACTTC.